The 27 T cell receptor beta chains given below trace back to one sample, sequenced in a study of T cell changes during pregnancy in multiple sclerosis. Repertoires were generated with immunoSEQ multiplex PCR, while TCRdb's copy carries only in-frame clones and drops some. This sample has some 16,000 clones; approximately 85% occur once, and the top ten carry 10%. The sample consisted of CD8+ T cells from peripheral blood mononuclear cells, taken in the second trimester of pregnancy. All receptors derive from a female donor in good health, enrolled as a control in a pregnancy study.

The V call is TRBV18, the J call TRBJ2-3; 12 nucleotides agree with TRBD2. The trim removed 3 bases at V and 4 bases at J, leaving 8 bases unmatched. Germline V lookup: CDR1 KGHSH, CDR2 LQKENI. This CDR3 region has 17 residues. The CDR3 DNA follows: TGTGCCAGCTCACCCCTCCCTAGCGGGGGGGGAGCAGATACGCAGTATTTT. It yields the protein CASSPLPSGGGADTQYF.

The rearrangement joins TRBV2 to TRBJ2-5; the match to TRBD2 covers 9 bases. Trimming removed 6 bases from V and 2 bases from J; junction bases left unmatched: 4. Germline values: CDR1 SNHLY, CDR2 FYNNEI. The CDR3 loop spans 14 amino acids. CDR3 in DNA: TGTGCCAGCAGGACTAGCGGATCTCAAGAGACCCAGTACTTC. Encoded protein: CASRTSGSQETQYF.

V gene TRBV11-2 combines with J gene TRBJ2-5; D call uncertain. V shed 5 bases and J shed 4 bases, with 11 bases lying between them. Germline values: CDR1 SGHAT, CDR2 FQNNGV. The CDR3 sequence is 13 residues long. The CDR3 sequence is CASSQVWVETQYF. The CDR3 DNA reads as TGTGCCAGCAGCCAGGTGTGGGTAGAGACCCAGTACTTC.

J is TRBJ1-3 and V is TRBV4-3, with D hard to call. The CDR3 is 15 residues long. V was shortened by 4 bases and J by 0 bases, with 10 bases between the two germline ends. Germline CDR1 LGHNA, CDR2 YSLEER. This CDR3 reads CASSPDISSGNTIYF. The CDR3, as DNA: TGCGCCAGCAGCCCCGACATCTCCTCTGGAAACACCATATATTTT.

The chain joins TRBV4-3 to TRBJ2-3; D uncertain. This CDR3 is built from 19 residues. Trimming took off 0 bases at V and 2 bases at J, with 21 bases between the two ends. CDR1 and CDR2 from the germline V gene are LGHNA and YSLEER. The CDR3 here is CASSQEMGLVPPFTDTQYF. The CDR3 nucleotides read TGCGCCAGCAGCCAAGAAATGGGCCTGGTCCCCCCATTCACAGATACGCAGTATTTT.

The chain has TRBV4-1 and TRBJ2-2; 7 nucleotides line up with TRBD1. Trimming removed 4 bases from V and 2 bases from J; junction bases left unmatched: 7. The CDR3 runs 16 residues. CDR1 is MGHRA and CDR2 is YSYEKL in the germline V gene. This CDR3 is CASSPQGTANTGELFF. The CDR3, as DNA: TGCGCCAGCAGCCCCCAAGGGACAGCCAACACCGGGGAGCTGTTTTTT.

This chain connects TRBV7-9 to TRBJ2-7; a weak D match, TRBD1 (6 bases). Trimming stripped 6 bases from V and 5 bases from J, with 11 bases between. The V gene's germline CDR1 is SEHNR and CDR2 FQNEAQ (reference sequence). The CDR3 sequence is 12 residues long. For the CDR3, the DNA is TGTGCCAGCAGTGTAGGGGGAGACGAGCAGTACTTC. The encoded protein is CASSVGGDEQYF.

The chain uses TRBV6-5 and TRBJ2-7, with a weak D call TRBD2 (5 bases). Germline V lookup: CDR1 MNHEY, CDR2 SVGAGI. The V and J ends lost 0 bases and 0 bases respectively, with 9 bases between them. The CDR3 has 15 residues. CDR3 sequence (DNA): TGTGCCAGCAGTTACTCTCGAGGGAGCTCCTACGAGCAGTACTTC. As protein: CASSYSRGSSYEQYF.

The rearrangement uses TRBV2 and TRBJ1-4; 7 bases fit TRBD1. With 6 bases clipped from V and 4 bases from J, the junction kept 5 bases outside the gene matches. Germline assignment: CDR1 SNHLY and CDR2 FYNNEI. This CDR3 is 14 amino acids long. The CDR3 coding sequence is TGTGCCAGCAGGTCCGGGACAGATAATGAAAAACTGTTTTTT. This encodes CASRSGTDNEKLFF.

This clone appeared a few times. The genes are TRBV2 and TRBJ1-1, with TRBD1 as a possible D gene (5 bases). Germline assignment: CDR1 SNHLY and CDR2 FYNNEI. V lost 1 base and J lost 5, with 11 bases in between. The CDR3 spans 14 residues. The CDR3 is CASSEVPRGTEAFF. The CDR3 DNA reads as TGTGCCAGCAGTGAAGTCCCCCGGGGGACTGAAGCTTTCTTT.

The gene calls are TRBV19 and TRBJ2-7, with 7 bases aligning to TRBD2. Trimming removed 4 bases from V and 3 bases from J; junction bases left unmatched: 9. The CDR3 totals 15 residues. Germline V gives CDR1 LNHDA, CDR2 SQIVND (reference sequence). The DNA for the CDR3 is TGTGCCAGTAGTAAAGGACTAGGGGACTTCTACGAGCAGTACTTC. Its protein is CASSKGLGDFYEQYF.

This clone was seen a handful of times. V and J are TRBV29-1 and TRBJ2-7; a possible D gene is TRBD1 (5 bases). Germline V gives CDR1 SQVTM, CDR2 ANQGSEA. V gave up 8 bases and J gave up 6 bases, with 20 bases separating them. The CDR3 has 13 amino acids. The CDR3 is CSLMTGREGEQYF. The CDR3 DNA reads TGCAGCCTCATGACGGGCAGGGAAGGCGAGCAGTACTTC.

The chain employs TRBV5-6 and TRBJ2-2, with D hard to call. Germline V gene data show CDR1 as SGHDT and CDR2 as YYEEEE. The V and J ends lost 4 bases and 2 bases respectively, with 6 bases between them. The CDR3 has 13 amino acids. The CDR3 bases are TGTGCCAGCAGCCCCTCTAACACCGGGGAGCTGTTTTTT. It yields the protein CASSPSNTGELFF.

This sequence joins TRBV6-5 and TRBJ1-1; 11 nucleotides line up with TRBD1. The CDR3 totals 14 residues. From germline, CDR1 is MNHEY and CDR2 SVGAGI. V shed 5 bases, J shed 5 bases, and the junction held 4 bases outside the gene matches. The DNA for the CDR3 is TGTGCCAGCAGTATAGGACAGGGGGCAACTGAAGCTTTCTTT. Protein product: CASSIGQGATEAFF.

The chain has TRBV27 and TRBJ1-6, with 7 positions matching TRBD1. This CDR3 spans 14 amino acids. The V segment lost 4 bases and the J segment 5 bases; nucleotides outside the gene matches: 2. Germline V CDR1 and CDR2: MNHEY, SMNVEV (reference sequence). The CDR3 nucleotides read TGTGCCAGCAGTTCGGGACAGCATAATTCACCCCTCCACTTT. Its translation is CASSSGQHNSPLHF.

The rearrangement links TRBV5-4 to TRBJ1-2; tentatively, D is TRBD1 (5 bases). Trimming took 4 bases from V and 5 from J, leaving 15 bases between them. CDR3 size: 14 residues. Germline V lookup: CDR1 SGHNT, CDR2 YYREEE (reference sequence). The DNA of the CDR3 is TGTGCCAGCAGCCAGTCAGCGGGGGGATATGGCTACACCTTC. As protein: CASSQSAGGYGYTF.

CDR3 in DNA: TGTGCAAGTCGCTCAGACAGGGGGCCTGGCTACACCTTC. Translating it yields CASRSDRGPGYTF. J is TRBJ1-2 and V is TRBV12-2; the D call of TRBD1 is as the table states it, not checked on the DNA. TRBV12-2 is assigned pseudogene status. This CDR3 is built from 13 residues.

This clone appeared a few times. CDR3 coding DNA: TGTGCCGAAAGACAGGGTATGGACAATGAGCAGTTCTTC. As protein: CAERQGMDNEQFF. The chain employs TRBV7-9 and TRBJ2-1, with 7 bases aligning to TRBD1. Germline assignment: CDR1 SEHNR and CDR2 FQNEAQ (reference sequence). Trimming at V came to 11 bases and at J to 5 bases, leaving 9 bases not matched to a gene. The CDR3 is 13 amino acids.

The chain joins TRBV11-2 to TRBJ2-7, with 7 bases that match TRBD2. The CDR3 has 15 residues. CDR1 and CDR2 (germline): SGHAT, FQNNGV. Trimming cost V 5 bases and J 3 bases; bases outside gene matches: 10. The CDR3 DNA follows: TGTGCCAGCAGCCCGATGACTAGCTGGGACTACGAGCAGTACTTC. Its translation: CASSPMTSWDYEQYF.

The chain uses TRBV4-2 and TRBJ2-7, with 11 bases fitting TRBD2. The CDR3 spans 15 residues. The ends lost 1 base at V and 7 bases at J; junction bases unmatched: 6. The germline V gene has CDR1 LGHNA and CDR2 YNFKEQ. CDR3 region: CASSQVSGGAGEQYF. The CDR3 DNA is TGTGCCAGCAGCCAAGTTAGCGGGGGGGCCGGGGAGCAGTACTTC.

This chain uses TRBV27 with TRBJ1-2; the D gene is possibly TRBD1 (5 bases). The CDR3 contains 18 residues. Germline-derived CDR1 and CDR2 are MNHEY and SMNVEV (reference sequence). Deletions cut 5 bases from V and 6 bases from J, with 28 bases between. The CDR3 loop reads CASSPPLGSGGVRDGYTF. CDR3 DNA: TGTGCCAGCAGTCCTCCATTAGGAAGCGGAGGGGTAAGGGATGGCTACACCTTC.

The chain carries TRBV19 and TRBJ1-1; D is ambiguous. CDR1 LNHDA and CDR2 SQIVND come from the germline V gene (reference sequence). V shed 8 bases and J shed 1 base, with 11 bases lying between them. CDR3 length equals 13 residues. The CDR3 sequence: CASDRVPNTEAFF. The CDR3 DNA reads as TGTGCCAGTGACCGGGTCCCGAACACTGAAGCTTTCTTT.

The CDR3 loop is CATGLGTEAFF. CDR3 bases: TGTGCCACCGGACTAGGCACTGAAGCTTTCTTT. The rearrangement links TRBV19 to TRBJ1-1, with D hard to call. CDR1 LNHDA and CDR2 SQIVND come from the germline V gene (reference sequence). This CDR3 is built from 11 residues. Trimming took off 10 bases at V and 4 bases at J, with 10 bases between the two ends.

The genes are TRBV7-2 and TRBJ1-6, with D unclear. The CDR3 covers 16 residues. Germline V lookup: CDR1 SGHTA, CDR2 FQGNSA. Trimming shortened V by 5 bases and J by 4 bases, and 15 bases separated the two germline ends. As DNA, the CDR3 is TGTGCCAGCAGCCTAGTAACAACGGGATATAATTCACCCCTCCACTTT. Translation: CASSLVTTGYNSPLHF. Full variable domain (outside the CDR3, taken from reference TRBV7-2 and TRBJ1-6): GAGVSQSPSNKVTEKGKDVELRCDPISGHTALYWYRQSLGQGLEFLIYFQGNSAPDKSGLPSDRFSAERTGGSVSTLTIQRTQQEDSAVYLCASSLVTTGYNSPLHFGNGTRLTVT.

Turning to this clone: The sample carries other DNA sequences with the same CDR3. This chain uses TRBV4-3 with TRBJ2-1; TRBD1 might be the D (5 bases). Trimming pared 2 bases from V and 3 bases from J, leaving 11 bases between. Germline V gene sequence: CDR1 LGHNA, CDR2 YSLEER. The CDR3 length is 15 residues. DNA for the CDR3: TGCGCCAGCAGCCAAAGGCAGGGCATCTACAATGAGCAGTTCTTC. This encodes CASSQRQGIYNEQFF.

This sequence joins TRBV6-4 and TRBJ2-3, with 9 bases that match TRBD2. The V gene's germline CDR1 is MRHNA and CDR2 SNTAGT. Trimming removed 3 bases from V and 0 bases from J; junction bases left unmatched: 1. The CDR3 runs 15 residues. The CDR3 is CASSERGGSTDTQYF. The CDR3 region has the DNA TGTGCCAGCAGTGAGCGGGGGGGCAGCACAGATACGCAGTATTTT.

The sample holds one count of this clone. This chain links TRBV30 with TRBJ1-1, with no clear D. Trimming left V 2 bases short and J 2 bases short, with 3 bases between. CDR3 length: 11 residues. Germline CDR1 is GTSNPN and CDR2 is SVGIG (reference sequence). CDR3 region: CAWSLNTEAFF. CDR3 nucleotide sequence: TGTGCCTGGAGTCTAAACACTGAAGCTTTCTTT.